This TCR beta chain was observed in a study of PD-L1 blockade in urothelial cancer. The CDR3 is made up of 14 amino acids. CDR1 SGHRS and CDR2 YFSETQ come from the germline V gene. V lost 3 bases and J 6 bases, leaving 16 bases between the germline ends. Only in-frame clones appear in the TCRdb table, and some are missing; sequencing was by immunoSEQ multiplex PCR. The table lists roughly 20,000 clones, about 90% of them singletons. This receptor was identified in a man aged 50-60 years with urothelial cancer. The chain joins TRBV5-1 to TRBJ2-7; TRBD2 is a possible D gene (6 bases). The sample consisted of PBMCs, taken around atezolizumab (anti-PD-L1) treatment. As DNA, the CDR3 is TGCGCCAGCAGCTCGGGACTTCCGCCTGGCGAGCAGTACTTC. Translating gives CASSSGLPPGEQYF.